This is a list of T cell receptor beta chains from one sample in a study of Ad26.COV2.S vaccination and SARS-CoV-2 variants. The repertoire was sequenced with immunoSEQ multiplex PCR; TCRdb's copy has only in-frame clones and lacks some. This table has hundreds of thousands of clones, 88% appearing once. The specimen was peripheral blood, collected in a trial of Ad26.COV2.S vaccine versus placebo. These TCRs come from a person between 18 and 59 years old who received the Ad26.COV2.S COVID-19 vaccine or a placebo. The CDR3 runs from the conserved cysteine through the conserved F or W. D genes are given only for firm matches. Size tells how often a clone was seen (once, few, many) or the class of an expanded clone, and some rows leave it out.

J gene: TRBJ2-7
D gene: TRBD2
V gene: TRBV13
clone size: once
CDR3 protein: CASSLGVLAGGEQYF
CDR3 DNA: TGTGCCAGCAGCTTAGGGGTGCTAGCGGGAGGCGAGCAGTACTTC

J gene: TRBJ2-2
D gene: .
V gene: TRBV7-8
clone size: .
CDR3 protein: CASSSQGNTGELFF
CDR3 DNA: TGTGCCAGCAGCTCTCAGGGGAACACCGGGGAGCTGTTTTTT

J gene: TRBJ2-3
D gene: .
V gene: TRBV6-5
clone size: once
CDR3 protein: CASSYGGPSTDTQYF
CDR3 DNA: TGTGCCAGCAGTTACGGGGGTCCTAGCACAGATACGCAGTATTTT

J gene: TRBJ2-4
D gene: TRBD1
V gene: TRBV5-4
clone size: .
CDR3 protein: CASSSVDRGGNIQYF
CDR3 DNA: TGTGCCAGCAGCTCGGTGGACAGGGGTGGAAACATTCAGTACTTC

J gene: TRBJ2-1
D gene: .
V gene: TRBV27
clone size: .
CDR3 protein: CASSPSRGTYNEQFF
CDR3 DNA: TGTGCCAGCAGTCCCTCTAGAGGAACCTACAATGAGCAGTTCTTC

J gene: TRBJ2-1
D gene: .
V gene: TRBV6-4
clone size: .
CDR3 protein: CASSDHYSYNEQFF
CDR3 DNA: TGTGCCAGCAGTGATCACTACAGCTACAATGAGCAGTTCTTC

J gene: TRBJ2-6
D gene: .
V gene: TRBV19
clone size: once
CDR3 protein: CASSIDLSGANVLTF
CDR3 DNA: TGTGCCAGTAGTATAGATCTGTCAGGGGCCAACGTCCTGACTTTC

J gene: TRBJ2-7
D gene: .
V gene: TRBV3-1/TRBV3-2
clone size: once
CDR3 protein: CASSQDRAGTYEQYF
CDR3 DNA: TGTGCCAGCAGCCAAGATAGGGCAGGCACCTACGAGCAGTACTTC

J gene: TRBJ1-5
D gene: .
V gene: TRBV30
clone size: .
CDR3 protein: CAWSGQLNQPQHF
CDR3 DNA: TGTGCCTGGAGTGGACAGCTCAATCAGCCCCAGCATTTT

J gene: TRBJ2-6
D gene: TRBD2
V gene: TRBV6-4
clone size: .
CDR3 protein: CASSPTSGSSGANVLTF
CDR3 DNA: TGTGCCAGCAGCCCGACTAGCGGGTCCTCTGGGGCCAACGTCCTGACTTTC

J gene: TRBJ1-2
D gene: .
V gene: TRBV7-9
clone size: .
CDR3 protein: CASSLYPGVYGYTF
CDR3 DNA: TGTGCCAGCAGCTTATACCCTGGGGTTTATGGCTACACCTTC

J gene: TRBJ1-5
D gene: .
V gene: TRBV10-3
clone size: .
CDR3 protein: CAISEYGYNQPQHF
CDR3 DNA: TGTGCCATCAGTGAGTATGGTTACAATCAGCCCCAGCATTTT

J gene: TRBJ2-7
D gene: TRBD2
V gene: TRBV4-3
clone size: .
CDR3 protein: CASSQDLPPPSGSYEQYF
CDR3 DNA: TGCGCCAGCAGCCAAGATCTTCCCCCCCCCAGCGGGAGCTACGAGCAGTACTTC

J gene: TRBJ1-2
D gene: TRBD1
V gene: TRBV5-4
clone size: .
CDR3 protein: CASSSGQASNYGYTF
CDR3 DNA: TGTGCCAGCAGCTCAGGACAGGCTTCTAACTATGGCTACACCTTC

J gene: TRBJ2-1
D gene: .
V gene: TRBV7-9
clone size: .
CDR3 protein: CASSRGGTYNYNEQFF
CDR3 DNA: TGTGCCAGCAGCCGAGGCGGGACTTATAACTACAATGAGCAGTTCTTC

J gene: TRBJ1-2
D gene: .
V gene: TRBV30
clone size: .
CDR3 protein: CAWSADLNYGYTF
CDR3 DNA: TGTGCCTGGAGTGCTGACCTTAACTATGGCTACACCTTC

J gene: TRBJ2-2
D gene: .
V gene: TRBV24-1
clone size: .
CDR3 protein: CATSAGDRRSRSSAGELFF
CDR3 DNA: TGTGCCACCAGTGCCGGTGATCGAAGGTCACGGAGTAGTGCCGGGGAGCTGTTTTTT

J gene: TRBJ1-5
D gene: .
V gene: TRBV14
clone size: .
CDR3 protein: CASSQDGNQPQHF
CDR3 DNA: TGTGCCAGCAGCCAAGATGGGAATCAGCCCCAGCATTTT

J gene: TRBJ1-2
D gene: .
V gene: TRBV28
clone size: few
CDR3 protein: CASSPGGSYGYTF
CDR3 DNA: TGTGCCAGCAGCCCCGGGGGTAGCTATGGCTACACCTTC

J gene: TRBJ2-1
D gene: TRBD1
V gene: TRBV7-6
clone size: .
CDR3 protein: CASSEGQGSYNEQFF
CDR3 DNA: TGTGCCAGCAGCGAGGGACAGGGCTCCTACAATGAGCAGTTCTTC

J gene: TRBJ2-3
D gene: .
V gene: TRBV4-1
clone size: .
CDR3 protein: CASSQAAHPTDTQYF
CDR3 DNA: TGCGCCAGCAGCCAGGCGGCGCACCCCACAGATACGCAGTATTTT

J gene: TRBJ1-5
D gene: .
V gene: TRBV6-2/TRBV6-3
clone size: few
CDR3 protein: CASRPTGAYNQPQHF
CDR3 DNA: TGTGCCAGCAGACCTACAGGCGCTTACAATCAGCCCCAGCATTTT

J gene: TRBJ1-3
D gene: .
V gene: TRBV4-3
clone size: .
CDR3 protein: CASSQYALTISGNTIYF
CDR3 DNA: TGCGCCAGCAGCCAATACGCCCTAACGATCTCTGGAAACACCATATATTTT

J gene: TRBJ1-6
D gene: .
V gene: TRBV7-9
clone size: .
CDR3 protein: CASSRQNSPLHF
CDR3 DNA: TGTGCCAGCAGTCGACAGAATTCACCCCTCCACTTT

J gene: TRBJ1-2
D gene: TRBD1
V gene: TRBV5-8
clone size: .
CDR3 protein: CASSLGTGYGYTF
CDR3 DNA: TGTGCCAGCAGCCTCGGGACAGGGTATGGCTACACCTTC

J gene: TRBJ1-3
D gene: .
V gene: TRBV2
clone size: .
CDR3 protein: CASTQGTGNTIYF
CDR3 DNA: TGTGCCAGCACACAGGGAACTGGAAACACCATATATTTT

J gene: TRBJ2-5
D gene: .
V gene: TRBV18
clone size: .
CDR3 protein: CASSLNGLDQETQYF
CDR3 DNA: TGTGCCAGCTCACTCAACGGACTGGACCAAGAGACCCAGTACTTC

J gene: TRBJ1-1
D gene: .
V gene: TRBV6-5
clone size: .
CDR3 protein: CASSYGGRGGRTEAFF
CDR3 DNA: TGTGCCAGCAGTTACGGGGGCCGCGGCGGGAGGACTGAAGCTTTCTTT

J gene: TRBJ2-7
D gene: .
V gene: TRBV7-2
clone size: .
CDR3 protein: CASSSSSSYEQYF
CDR3 DNA: TGTGCCAGCAGCTCTTCTAGCTCCTACGAGCAGTACTTC

J gene: TRBJ2-7
D gene: TRBD1
V gene: TRBV29-1
clone size: once
CDR3 protein: CSVKTGIYEQYF
CDR3 DNA: TGCAGCGTTAAGACAGGGATCTACGAGCAGTACTTC

J gene: TRBJ1-2
D gene: .
V gene: TRBV9
clone size: .
CDR3 protein: CASSAGAGQGYTF
CDR3 DNA: TGTGCCAGCAGCGCGGGGGCAGGGCAAGGCTACACCTTC

J gene: TRBJ1-2
D gene: TRBD1
V gene: TRBV7-2
clone size: once
CDR3 protein: CASSFRDRDNYGYTF
CDR3 DNA: TGTGCCAGCAGCTTCCGGGACAGGGATAACTATGGCTACACCTTC

J gene: TRBJ1-1
D gene: TRBD1
V gene: TRBV6-2/TRBV6-3
clone size: .
CDR3 protein: CASSPGQVTEAFF
CDR3 DNA: TGTGCCAGCAGCCCAGGACAGGTCACTGAAGCTTTCTTT

J gene: TRBJ2-2
D gene: .
V gene: TRBV7-2
clone size: .
CDR3 protein: CASSLGQTGELFF
CDR3 DNA: TGTGCCAGCAGCTTAGGACAGACCGGGGAGCTGTTTTTT

J gene: TRBJ1-1
D gene: .
V gene: TRBV5-1
clone size: .
CDR3 protein: CASSFDSPSLNTEAFF
CDR3 DNA: TGCGCCAGCAGCTTCGACAGCCCTAGCCTGAACACTGAAGCTTTCTTT

J gene: TRBJ2-7
D gene: .
V gene: TRBV6-2/TRBV6-3
clone size: .
CDR3 protein: CASSPLGGFGEQYF
CDR3 DNA: TGTGCCAGCAGCCCCCTAGGTGGGTTTGGAGAGCAGTACTTC

J gene: TRBJ1-1
D gene: .
V gene: TRBV30
clone size: .
CDR3 protein: CAWSSRMGTEAFF
CDR3 DNA: TGTGCCTGGAGTTCCCGGATGGGGACTGAAGCTTTCTTT

J gene: TRBJ2-2
D gene: .
V gene: TRBV12-3/TRBV12-4
clone size: .
CDR3 protein: CASRDTNTGELFF
CDR3 DNA: TGTGCCAGCAGGGATACGAACACCGGGGAGCTGTTTTTT

J gene: TRBJ2-3
D gene: .
V gene: TRBV12-3/TRBV12-4
clone size: .
CDR3 protein: CASAVTDTQYF
CDR3 DNA: TGTGCCAGCGCTGTCACAGATACGCAGTATTTT

J gene: TRBJ2-3
D gene: .
V gene: TRBV19
clone size: .
CDR3 protein: CASSIGHRELDTQYF
CDR3 DNA: TGTGCCAGTAGTATAGGACACAGGGAATTAGATACGCAGTATTTT

J gene: TRBJ2-4
D gene: TRBD1
V gene: TRBV27
clone size: .
CDR3 protein: CASSFTGENIQYF
CDR3 DNA: TGTGCCAGCAGTTTTACAGGGGAAAACATTCAGTACTTC

J gene: TRBJ2-7
D gene: TRBD1
V gene: TRBV6-6
clone size: .
CDR3 protein: CASRRGQSYEQYF
CDR3 DNA: TGTGCCAGCAGGAGGGGACAGTCCTACGAGCAGTACTTC

J gene: TRBJ2-1
D gene: .
V gene: TRBV4-2
clone size: .
CDR3 protein: CASSQELAPYNEQFF
CDR3 DNA: TGTGCCAGCAGCCAAGAACTTGCCCCCTACAATGAGCAGTTCTTC

J gene: TRBJ1-2
D gene: TRBD1
V gene: TRBV4-3
clone size: .
CDR3 protein: CASSQDKTGDGYTF
CDR3 DNA: TGCGCCAGCAGCCAAGATAAAACAGGGGACGGCTACACCTTC

J gene: TRBJ2-3
D gene: .
V gene: TRBV9
clone size: .
CDR3 protein: CASSVGRRDTQYF
CDR3 DNA: TGTGCCAGCAGCGTAGGGAGGCGAGATACGCAGTATTTT

J gene: TRBJ1-6
D gene: .
V gene: TRBV6-2/TRBV6-3
clone size: .
CDR3 protein: CASSRTLRPLHF
CDR3 DNA: TGTGCCAGCAGTAGGACACTGCGACCCCTCCACTTT

J gene: TRBJ2-5
D gene: TRBD2
V gene: TRBV7-9
clone size: .
CDR3 protein: CASRGRRIQETQYF
CDR3 DNA: TGTGCCAGCCGCGGGAGGCGGATCCAAGAGACCCAGTACTTC

J gene: TRBJ2-7
D gene: .
V gene: TRBV27
clone size: .
CDR3 protein: CASSPPWRPYEQYF
CDR3 DNA: TGTGCCAGCAGTCCCCCCTGGCGGCCCTACGAGCAGTACTTC